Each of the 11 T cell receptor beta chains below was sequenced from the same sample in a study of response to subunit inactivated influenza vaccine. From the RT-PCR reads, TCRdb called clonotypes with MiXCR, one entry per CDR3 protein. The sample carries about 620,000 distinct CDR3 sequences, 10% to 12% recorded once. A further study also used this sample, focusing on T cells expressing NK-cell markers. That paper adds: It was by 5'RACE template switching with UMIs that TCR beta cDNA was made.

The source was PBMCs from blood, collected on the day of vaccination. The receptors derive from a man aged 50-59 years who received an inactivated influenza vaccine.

The CDR3 region is CASSGTANYEQYF. CDR3 nucleotide sequence: TGTGCCAGCTCCGGGACAGCTAACTACGAGCAGTACTTC. This chain joins TRBV28 and TRBJ2-7, with TRBD1 matching over 7 bases. V gave up 8 bases and J gave up 3 bases; unmatched junction bases: 7. Germline V gives CDR1 MDHEN, CDR2 SYDVKM. CDR3 length equals 13 residues.

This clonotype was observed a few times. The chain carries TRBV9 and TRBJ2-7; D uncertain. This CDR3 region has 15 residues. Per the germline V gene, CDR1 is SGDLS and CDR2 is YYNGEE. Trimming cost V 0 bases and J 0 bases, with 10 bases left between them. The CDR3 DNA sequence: TGTGCCAGCAGCGTAGCGATCGGAAGCTCCTACGAGCAGTACTTC. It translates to CASSVAIGSSYEQYF.

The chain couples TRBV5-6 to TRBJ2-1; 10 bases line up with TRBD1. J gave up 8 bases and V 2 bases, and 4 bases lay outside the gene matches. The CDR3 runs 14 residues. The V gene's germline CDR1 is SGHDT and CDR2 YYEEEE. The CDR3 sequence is CASSFGTGDDEQFF. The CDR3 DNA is TGTGCCAGCAGCTTCGGGACAGGGGACGATGAGCAGTTCTTC. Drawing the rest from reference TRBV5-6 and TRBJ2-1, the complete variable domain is DAGVTQSPTHLIKTRGQQVTLRCSPKSGHDTVSWYQQALGQGPQFIFQYYEEEERQRGNFPDRFSGHQFPNYSSELNVNALLLGDSALYLCASSFGTGDDEQFFGPGTRLTVL.

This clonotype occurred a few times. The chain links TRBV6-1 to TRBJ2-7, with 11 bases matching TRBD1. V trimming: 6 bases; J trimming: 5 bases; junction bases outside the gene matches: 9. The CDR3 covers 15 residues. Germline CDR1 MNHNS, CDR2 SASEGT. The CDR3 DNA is TGTGCCAGCAGACAACCGGGACAGGGGGGTAACGAGCAGTACTTC. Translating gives CASRQPGQGGNEQYF.

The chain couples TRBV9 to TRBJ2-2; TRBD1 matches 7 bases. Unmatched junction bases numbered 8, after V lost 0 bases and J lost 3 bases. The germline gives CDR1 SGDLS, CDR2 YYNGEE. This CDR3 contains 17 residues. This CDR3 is CASSVDLAGGYTGELFF. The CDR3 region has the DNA TGTGCCAGCAGCGTAGATCTGGCAGGGGGATACACCGGGGAGCTGTTTTTT.

CDR3 DNA sequence: TGTGCCAGCTCACCAGGGAGGGCGGCCCTTACCTACGAGCAGTACTTC. Translation gives CASSPGRAALTYEQYF. V is TRBV18 and J is TRBJ2-7, with TRBD2 matching over 7 bases. The V gene's germline CDR1 is KGHSH and CDR2 LQKENI. The CDR3 loop spans 16 amino acids. V lost 2 bases to trimming and J lost 2 bases; unmatched junction nucleotides: 9. Combining the CDR3 with reference TRBV18 and TRBJ2-7 gives the whole variable domain NAGVMQNPRHLVRRRGQEARLRCSPMKGHSHVYWYRQLPEEGLKFMVYLQKENIIDESGMPKERFSAEFPKEGPSILRIQQVVRGDSAAYFCASSPGRAALTYEQYFGPGTRLTVT.

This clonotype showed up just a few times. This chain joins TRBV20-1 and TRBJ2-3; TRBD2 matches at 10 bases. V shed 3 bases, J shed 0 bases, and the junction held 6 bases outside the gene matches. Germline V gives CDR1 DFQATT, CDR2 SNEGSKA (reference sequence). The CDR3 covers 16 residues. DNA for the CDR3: TGCAGTGCTAGCGGGGCTAGCGGGGGTAGCACAGATACGCAGTATTTT. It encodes CSASGASGGSTDTQYF.

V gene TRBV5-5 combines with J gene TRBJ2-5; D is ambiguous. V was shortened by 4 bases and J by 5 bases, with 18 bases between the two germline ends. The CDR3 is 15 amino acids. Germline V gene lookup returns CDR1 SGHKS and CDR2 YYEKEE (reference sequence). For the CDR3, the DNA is TGTGCCAGCAGCCGTGGCAGGACCCCTCGGGAGACCCAGTACTTC. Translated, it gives CASSRGRTPRETQYF.

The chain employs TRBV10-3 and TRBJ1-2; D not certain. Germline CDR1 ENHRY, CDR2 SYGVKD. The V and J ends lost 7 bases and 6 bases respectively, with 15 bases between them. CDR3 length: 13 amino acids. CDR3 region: CAITSGREDGYTF. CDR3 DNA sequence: TGTGCCATCACAAGTGGTCGGGAAGATGGCTACACCTTC.

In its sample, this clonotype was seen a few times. The CDR3 DNA sequence: TGTGCCAGCAGCAAAGGGTCCCTCTGGGATACGCAGTATTTT. This sequence encodes CASSKGSLWDTQYF. V gene TRBV7-2 combines with J gene TRBJ2-3; no clear D gene. Between the trimmed V and J ends, which lost 5 bases and 6 bases, there was a span of 15 bases. Per germline, CDR1 SGHTA and CDR2 FQGNSA. The CDR3 is 14 amino acids.

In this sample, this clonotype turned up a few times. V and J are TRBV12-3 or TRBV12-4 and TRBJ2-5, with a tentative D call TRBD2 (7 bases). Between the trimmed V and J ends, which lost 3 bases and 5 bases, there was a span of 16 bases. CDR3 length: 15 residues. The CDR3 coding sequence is TGTGCCAGCAGTTTGCTCGGCGGGGGCCGGGAGACCCAGTACTTC. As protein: CASSLLGGGRETQYF.